The 20 T cell receptor beta chains given below trace back to one sample, sequenced in a study of cytomegalovirus exposure and HLA in healthy donors. Sequencing was performed with immunoSEQ multiplex PCR; in TCRdb, only in-frame clones are kept and a portion is missing. The sample lists some 150,000 clones; 70% to 90% were seen once. The sequencing sample was made of PBMCs. Receptors were obtained from a man aged 18 to 30 in good health and CMV-seronegative.

This chain connects TRBV27 to TRBJ1-2, with 7 bases matching TRBD1. V was pared by 5 bases and J by 2 bases, with 2 bases of the junction left unmatched. The CDR3 is made up of 13 amino acids. CDR1 and CDR2 (germline): MNHEY, SMNVEV (reference sequence). CDR3 DNA sequence: TGTGCCAGCAGTCGACAGGGAAACTATGGCTACACCTTC. Its translation is CASSRQGNYGYTF.

V is TRBV25-1 and J is TRBJ1-4, with unresolved D. CDR3 length equals 11 residues. The V and J ends lost 6 bases and 8 bases respectively, with 7 bases between them. In germline, CDR1 is MGHDK, CDR2 SYGVNS. CDR3 region: CASREEEKLFF. CDR3 bases: TGTGCCAGCAGGGAGGAGGAAAAACTGTTTTTT.

V is TRBV10-2 and J is TRBJ2-1; 11 bases line up with TRBD2. The ends lost 5 bases at V and 7 bases at J; junction bases unmatched: 10. The CDR3 spans 16 residues. Germline-derived CDR1 and CDR2 are WSHSY and SAAADI. This CDR3 is CASSPGLAGPANEQFF. As DNA, the CDR3 is TGCGCCAGCAGTCCAGGACTAGCGGGCCCAGCAAATGAGCAGTTCTTC.

The chain employs TRBV6-6 and TRBJ2-1, with TRBD2 identical over 10 bases. V was pared by 6 bases and J by 4 bases, with 6 bases of the junction left unmatched. The CDR3 is 15 amino acids. Germline V gene data show CDR1 as MNHNY and CDR2 as SVGAGI (reference sequence). The CDR3 bases are TGTGCCAGCAGCCCCGGGACTAGCGTGTACAATGAGCAGTTCTTC. Protein: CASSPGTSVYNEQFF.

This clone came up once. This rearrangement joins TRBV7-2 to TRBJ2-7, with D unclear. There are 14 residues in the CDR3. V was trimmed by 3 bases and J by 4 bases, leaving 13 bases between them. Germline V gives CDR1 SGHTA, CDR2 FQGNSA. The CDR3 loop reads CASSFQSAPYEQYF. The CDR3, as DNA: TGTGCCAGCAGCTTTCAGAGCGCCCCGTACGAGCAGTACTTC. Together with reference TRBV7-2 and TRBJ2-7, the CDR3 gives the full variable domain: GAGVSQSPSNKVTEKGKDVELRCDPISGHTALYWYRQSLGQGLEFLIYFQGNSAPDKSGLPSDRFSAERTGGSVSTLTIQRTQQEDSAVYLCASSFQSAPYEQYFGPGTRLTVT.

This clone was recorded once. The rearrangement joins TRBV19 to TRBJ1-5; D is perhaps TRBD1 (5 bases). The CDR3 spans 14 residues. Trimming stripped 5 bases from V and 3 bases from J, with 11 bases between. Germline lookup yields CDR1 LNHDA and CDR2 SQIVND (reference sequence). The CDR3 loop is CASSRRGTNQPQHF. Written as DNA, the CDR3 is TGTGCCAGTAGTCGTCGGGGGACCAATCAGCCCCAGCATTTT.

This clone was recorded a few times. The chain uses TRBV27 and TRBJ1-5; TRBD1 is a possible D gene (6 bases). Germline CDR1 MNHEY, CDR2 SMNVEV (reference sequence). V lost 5 bases, J lost 4 bases, and 9 bases lay in between. CDR3 size: 13 residues. The DNA of the CDR3 is TGTGCCAGCAGTCCTAGGGGGAATCAGCCCCAGCATTTT. Its translation is CASSPRGNQPQHF.

This CDR3 reads CASSPWSQGGYGYTF. As DNA, the CDR3 is TGTGCCAGCAGCCCCTGGTCACAGGGGGGCTATGGCTACACCTTC. The rearrangement uses TRBV7-9 and TRBJ1-2, with 8 nucleotides matching TRBD1. Germline-derived CDR1 and CDR2 are SEHNR and FQNEAQ (reference sequence). The CDR3 contains 15 residues. Losses at the gene ends were 5 bases for V and 4 bases for J; bases not matched to a gene: 9.

J is TRBJ2-4 and V is TRBV4-1; 9 nucleotides align to TRBD1. This CDR3 has 16 amino acids. The ends lost 4 bases at V and 7 bases at J; junction bases unmatched: 11. CDR1 is MGHRA, CDR2 YSYEKL, per germline. The CDR3 DNA is TGCGCCAGCAGCCCAACGAAGGGGACAGGGAGCAACATTCAGTACTTC. Translated, it gives CASSPTKGTGSNIQYF.

The chain employs TRBV7-9 and TRBJ2-3; D remains unclear. The CDR3 sequence is 13 residues long. In germline, CDR1 is SEHNR, CDR2 FQNEAQ (reference sequence). The V end was cut by 4 bases, the J end by 3 bases, with 8 bases between. The DNA of the CDR3 is TGTGCCAGCAGCTACTTTCTAACAGATACGCAGTATTTT. Its protein is CASSYFLTDTQYF.

The chain couples TRBV2 to TRBJ2-3, with 8 positions matching TRBD1. The germline CDR1 and CDR2 sequences are SNHLY and FYNNEI. The CDR3 is made up of 17 amino acids. V was pared by 3 bases and J by 4 bases, with 12 bases of the junction left unmatched. Here the CDR3 reads CASSERQGKSTSDTQYF. The CDR3 DNA is TGTGCCAGCAGTGAGAGACAGGGGAAATCTACCTCAGATACGCAGTATTTT.

The V and J genes are TRBV5-8 and TRBJ1-1, with 7 positions matching TRBD1. This CDR3 comprises 14 residues. Germline CDR1 and CDR2: SGHTS and YDEGEE. J lost 2 bases, V lost 2 bases, and 3 bases had no gene match. The CDR3, as DNA: TGTGCCAGCAGCTTTGGACAGGCAAACACTGAAGCTTTCTTT. Amino acid sequence: CASSFGQANTEAFF.

CDR3 amino acids: CASRRTPDNEQFF. CDR3 coding DNA: TGTGCCAGCCGCCGGACACCCGACAATGAGCAGTTCTTC. This chain uses TRBV7-9 with TRBJ2-1; D is perhaps TRBD1 (5 bases). Germline CDR1 and CDR2: SEHNR and FQNEAQ (reference sequence). The CDR3 is 13 residues long. V lost 8 bases and J 5 bases, leaving 13 bases between the germline ends.

Worth noting for this clone: The DNA is left out, because the CDR3 cannot be placed on it with certainty; the CDR3 is given as TCRdb lists it. This chain connects TRBV7-6 to TRBJ1-6; the D call in the table, TRBD1, was not verified against the DNA. Germline CDR1 reads SGHVS; CDR2 reads FNYEAQ. Both ends counted, the CDR3 spans 17 residues. The CDR3 is CASSLSSGQGLNSPLHF.

The chain couples TRBV11-2 to TRBJ2-5; TRBD2 matches at 11 bases. This CDR3 contains 16 residues. The J segment lost 4 bases and the V segment lost 1 base, leaving 5 bases of the junction unmatched. Germline CDR1 is SGHAT and CDR2 is FQNNGV. The CDR3 spells CASSLGLAGGGETQYF. CDR3 bases: TGTGCCAGCAGCTTAGGGCTAGCGGGAGGAGGAGAGACCCAGTACTTC.

The chain couples TRBV11-1 to TRBJ2-3; D is perhaps TRBD1 (6 bases). The CDR3 spans 14 residues. Trimming pared 3 bases from V and 4 bases from J, leaving 11 bases between. Germline V CDR1 and CDR2: SGHAT, FQDESV (reference sequence). CDR3 sequence: CASSLGRGADTQYF. The CDR3, as DNA: TGTGCCAGCAGCTTGGGCAGGGGTGCAGATACGCAGTATTTT. Full variable domain (remainder filled in from reference TRBV11-1 and TRBJ2-3): EAEVAQSPRYKITEKSQAVAFWCDPISGHATLYWYRQILGQGPELLVQFQDESVVDDSQLPKDRFSAERLKGVDSTLKIQPAELGDSAMYLCASSLGRGADTQYFGPGTRLTVL.

J is TRBJ2-1 and V is TRBV4-3; 8 bases are a match to TRBD1. V trimming: 3 bases; J trimming: 4 bases; junction bases outside the gene matches: 5. The CDR3 contains 15 residues. CDR1 is LGHNA, CDR2 YSLEER, per germline. The CDR3 protein is CASSHGQGIYNEQFF. The DNA of the CDR3 is TGCGCCAGCAGCCACGGACAGGGTATTTACAATGAGCAGTTCTTC.

This sequence joins TRBV2 and TRBJ1-1; tentatively, D is TRBD1 (5 bases). Germline CDR1 is SNHLY and CDR2 is FYNNEI. The ends were cut back, 7 bases at V and 2 bases at J, with 14 bases in the middle. The CDR3 extends over 14 amino acids. CDR3 bases: TGTGCCAGCACCCAAAGGAGGGGTAACACTGAAGCTTTCTTT. Protein sequence: CASTQRRGNTEAFF.

The V and J genes are TRBV30 and TRBJ2-1; maybe TRBD1 (5 bases). The CDR3 has 15 amino acids. The V end lost 0 bases, the J end lost 3 bases, and 12 bases lay between the germline ends. Germline values: CDR1 GTSNPN, CDR2 SVGIG (reference sequence). The CDR3 is CAWSVGQGNYNEQFF. The DNA of the CDR3 is TGTGCCTGGAGTGTCGGGCAGGGTAACTACAATGAGCAGTTCTTC.

The chain links TRBV10-3 to TRBJ2-5; 7 positions agree with TRBD1. Per the germline V gene, CDR1 is ENHRY and CDR2 is SYGVKD. This CDR3 is 13 amino acids long. V was pared by 7 bases and J by 1 base, with 3 bases of the junction left unmatched. The CDR3 is CAITSGGQETQYF. CDR3 DNA: TGTGCCATCACCTCAGGGGGCCAAGAGACCCAGTACTTC.